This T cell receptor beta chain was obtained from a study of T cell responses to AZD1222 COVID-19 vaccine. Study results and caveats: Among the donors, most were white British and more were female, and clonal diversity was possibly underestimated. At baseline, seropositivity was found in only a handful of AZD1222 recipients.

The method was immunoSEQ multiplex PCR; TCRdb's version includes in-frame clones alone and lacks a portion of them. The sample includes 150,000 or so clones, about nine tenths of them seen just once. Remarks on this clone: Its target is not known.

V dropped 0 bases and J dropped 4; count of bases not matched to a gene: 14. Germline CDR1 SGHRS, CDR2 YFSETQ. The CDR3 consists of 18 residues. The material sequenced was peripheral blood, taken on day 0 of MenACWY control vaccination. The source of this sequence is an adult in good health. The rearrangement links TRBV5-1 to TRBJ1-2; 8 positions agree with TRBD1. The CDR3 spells CASSLAGQGAPLGYGYTF. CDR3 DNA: TGCGCCAGCAGCTTGGCCGGTCAGGGGGCGCCTCTTGGCTATGGCTACACCTTC.